Listed here are 25 T cell receptor beta chains from one sample, sequenced in a study of CD39 and CD103 CD8 tumor-infiltrating T cells. Repertoires were generated with immunoSEQ multiplex PCR, while TCRdb's copy carries only in-frame clones and drops some. Of over 1,000 clones listed, under 40% are singletons. Specimen: CD39- CD103- CD8+ T cells sorted from the tumor. Subset in this sample: CD103-CD39- double-negative CD45RA- CD8 T cells. The origin of the receptors is a human donor with melanoma.

This clone appeared a few times. This rearrangement joins TRBV4-2 to TRBJ2-3; unclear D gene. Trimming left V 5 bases short and J 5 bases short, with 17 bases between. The CDR3 is made up of 15 amino acids. Germline CDR1 LGHNA, CDR2 YNFKEQ. Here the CDR3 reads CASSLVDPSGDTQYF. The CDR3 coding sequence is TGTGCCAGCAGCTTGGTGGACCCCTCAGGAGATACGCAGTATTTT.

This clone is labeled medium-sized. The rearrangement joins TRBV28 to TRBJ2-5; TRBD1 matches at 8 bases. V lost 4 bases, J lost 4 bases, and 2 bases stayed unmatched. CDR1 and CDR2 (germline): MDHEN, SYDVKM. The CDR3 runs 13 residues. CDR3 in amino acids: CASSSGQGETQYF. The CDR3, as DNA: TGTGCCAGCAGTTCCGGACAGGGAGAGACCCAGTACTTC.

By sample fraction, this clone is large. This chain's CDR3 is CASSQSQGNEQFF. CDR3 nucleotides: TGTGCCAGCAGCCAATCACAGGGGAATGAGCAGTTCTTC. The rearrangement uses TRBV16 and TRBJ2-1, with 7 bases that match TRBD1. CDR3 length: 13 amino acids. Per the germline V gene, CDR1 is KGHSY and CDR2 is FQNENV. J gave up 7 bases and V 0 bases, and 0 bases lay outside the gene matches.

This clone is termed large (0.1 to 1%). The chain recombines TRBV9 with TRBJ2-1; 7 bases line up with TRBD1. This CDR3 has 15 residues. The germline V gene has CDR1 SGDLS and CDR2 YYNGEE. Trimming at V came to 3 bases and at J to 4 bases, leaving 7 bases not matched to a gene. The CDR3 is CASSANRGAYNEQFF. CDR3 sequence (DNA): TGTGCCAGCAGCGCGAACAGGGGTGCTTACAATGAGCAGTTCTTC. Combining the CDR3 with reference TRBV9 and TRBJ2-1 gives the whole variable domain DSGVTQTPKHLITATGQRVTLRCSPRSGDLSVYWYQQSLDQGLQFLIQYYNGEERAKGNILERFSAQQFPDLHSELNLSSLELGDSALYFCASSANRGAYNEQFFGPGTRLTVL.

In its sample, this clone ranks as large. The chain employs TRBV7-9 and TRBJ2-3; the D is unclear. With 3 bases removed from V and 2 bases from J, the gap between germline ends came to 12 bases. The CDR3 runs to 15 residues. Germline CDR1 reads SEHNR; CDR2 reads FQNEAQ (reference sequence). DNA of the CDR3: TGTGCCAGCAGCTTCCCTAAATCTATCACAGATACGCAGTATTTT. It translates to CASSFPKSITDTQYF.

The chain carries TRBV7-9 and TRBJ2-5; 7 bases fit TRBD1. This CDR3 comprises 18 residues. The germline V gene encodes CDR1 SEHNR and CDR2 FQNEAQ (reference sequence). V lost 2 bases and J lost 3; bases outside the gene matches: 15. The CDR3 DNA is TGTGCCAGCAGCTTATGGGGCCGAGGGGGCAAACCGGAAGAGACCCAGTACTTC. Translated, it gives CASSLWGRGGKPEETQYF.

By its share, this clone is medium-sized (0.01 to 0.1%). The V call is TRBV7-6, the J call TRBJ2-2; the match to TRBD2 covers 10 bases. Germline assignment: CDR1 SGHVS and CDR2 FNYEAQ. The CDR3 contains 15 residues. V trimming: 4 bases; J trimming: 4 bases; junction bases outside the gene matches: 3. CDR3 protein: CASSSLAGGTGELFF. The CDR3 nucleotides read TGTGCCAGCAGCTCATTAGCGGGAGGCACCGGGGAGCTGTTTTTT.

This clone rates as medium-sized. The chain combines TRBV5-1 with TRBJ1-1; 10 bases align to TRBD1. Germline-derived CDR1 and CDR2 are SGHRS and YFSETQ. The V and J ends lost 3 bases and 5 bases, in that order; junction bases with no gene match: 16. This CDR3 comprises 18 residues. CDR3 sequence (DNA): TGCGCCAGCAGCTGGGTCGGTGGGACAGGGGACGGCCGGACTGAAGCTTTCTTT. Amino acid sequence: CASSWVGGTGDGRTEAFF.

The V gene is TRBV7-6, the J gene TRBJ2-3, with TRBD1 matching over 7 bases. Germline loops: CDR1 SGHVS, CDR2 FNYEAQ. The CDR3 sequence is 18 residues long. V was clipped by 5 bases and J by 1 base; unmatched bases: 15. CDR3 DNA sequence: TGTGCCAGCAGCCAGCTCCCCCCACAGGGGTTTCGCACAGATACGCAGTATTTT. Its translation: CASSQLPPQGFRTDTQYF.

Relative to its sample, this clone is medium-sized. The V and J genes are TRBV7-3 and TRBJ2-1; 12 nucleotides align to TRBD2. Germline assignment: CDR1 SGHTA and CDR2 FQGTGA. The junction had 1 base not matched to a gene; V was cut back by 3 bases and J by 4 bases. There are 15 residues in the CDR3. CDR3 sequence reads: CASSLGTSGYNEQFF. The CDR3 region has the DNA TGTGCCAGCAGCTTGGGGACTAGCGGGTACAATGAGCAGTTCTTC.

This chain joins TRBV30 and TRBJ1-1, with a possible D match to TRBD1 (6 bases). V was trimmed by 1 base and J by 1 base, leaving 13 bases between them. The CDR3 consists of 15 residues. Germline values: CDR1 GTSNPN, CDR2 SVGIG (reference sequence). CDR3 in DNA: TGTGCCTGGAGTGACCACAGGGCTGGGAACACTGAAGCTTTCTTT. As protein: CAWSDHRAGNTEAFF.

This clone is labeled as medium-sized. This chain connects TRBV6-5 to TRBJ2-2; a weak D match, TRBD2 (5 bases). Germline loops: CDR1 MNHEY, CDR2 SVGAGI. CDR3 length: 13 residues. V was trimmed by 2 bases and J by 6 bases, leaving 7 bases between them. The CDR3: CASSYRGAGELFF. In DNA form, the CDR3 reads TGTGCCAGCAGTTACCGGGGTGCCGGGGAGCTGTTTTTT.

About this clone itself: One end of the junction is discordant with germline, which a read error may explain. The chain carries TRBV13 and TRBJ1-2, with D tentatively TRBD1 (6 bases). The CDR3 runs 13 residues. Germline V gene sequence: CDR1 PRHDT, CDR2 FYEKMQ (reference sequence). CDR3 nucleotides: TGTGCCAGCAGCCTAGGGGGGTTCAATGGCTACACCTTC. It encodes CASSLGGFNGYTF. Based on the CDR3 plus reference TRBV13 and TRBJ1-2, the full variable domain is AAGVIQSPRHLIKEKRETATLKCYPIPRHDTVYWYQQGPGQDPQFLISFYEKMQSDKGSIPDRFSAQQFSDYHSELNMSSLELGDSALYFCASSLGGFNGYTFGSGTRLTVV.

The chain links TRBV5-5 to TRBJ1-1; D remains ambiguous. CDR3 size: 13 residues. Per the germline V gene, CDR1 is SGHKS and CDR2 is YYEKEE (reference sequence). The V end lost 1 base, the J end lost 8 bases, and 12 bases lay between the germline ends. CDR3 sequence: CASSLSPWAEAFF. The CDR3 nucleotides read TGTGCCAGCAGCTTGAGTCCGTGGGCAGAAGCTTTCTTT.

This chain uses TRBV7-9 with TRBJ1-5; D is ambiguous. The V and J ends lost 5 bases and 7 bases respectively, with 6 bases between them. CDR1 is SEHNR, CDR2 FQNEAQ, per germline (reference sequence). The CDR3 spans 11 residues. The CDR3 is CASSLGQPQHF. The CDR3 nucleotides are TGTGCCAGCAGCCTCGGACAGCCCCAGCATTTT.

This CDR3 is CASSSSFGELFF. The CDR3 bases are TGTGCCAGCAGCTCTAGTTTTGGGGAGCTGTTTTTT. The chain links TRBV5-4 to TRBJ2-2, with D unclear. Germline-derived CDR1 and CDR2 are SGHNT and YYREEE (reference sequence). Trimming shortened V by 3 bases and J by 8 bases, and 8 bases separated the two germline ends. CDR3 size: 12 residues.

This chain uses TRBV7-9 with TRBJ1-5; D not resolved. The germline V gene encodes CDR1 SEHNR and CDR2 FQNEAQ (reference sequence). V lost 1 base and J lost 4, with 11 bases in between. CDR3 length: 15 residues. The DNA of the CDR3 is TGTGCCAGCAGCTTAGGAGTATCAGCGAATCAGCCCCAGCATTTT. Its translation: CASSLGVSANQPQHF.

This clone is large (0.1 to 1%) in the sample. The chain employs TRBV6-6 and TRBJ2-1, with TRBD2 matching over 13 bases. Germline V gene sequence: CDR1 MNHNY, CDR2 SVGAGI (reference sequence). This CDR3 comprises 16 residues. Unmatched junction bases numbered 0, after V lost 4 bases and J lost 0 bases. CDR3 in DNA: TGTGCCAGCAGTTGGACTAGCGGGAGCTCCTACAATGAGCAGTTCTTC. Amino acids: CASSWTSGSSYNEQFF.

This chain uses TRBV7-9 with TRBJ1-5, with D tentatively TRBD1 (6 bases). V shed 4 bases and J shed 9 bases, with 31 bases lying between them. Germline V gene lookup returns CDR1 SEHNR and CDR2 FQNEAQ (reference sequence). The CDR3 totals 19 residues. CDR3 sequence reads: CASSSKYKPGTHLPGPQHF. CDR3 nucleotides: TGTGCCAGCAGCTCTAAATATAAGCCCGGGACACACCTCCCGGGGCCCCAGCATTTT.

This clone was observed a few times. This chain connects TRBV6-6 to TRBJ2-5; tentatively, D is TRBD1 (5 bases). This CDR3 is built from 13 residues. Germline V lookup: CDR1 MNHNY, CDR2 SVGAGI (reference sequence). Trimming shortened V by 2 bases and J by 5 bases, and 9 bases separated the two germline ends. CDR3 loop: CASSYGAVETQYF. The DNA of the CDR3 is TGTGCCAGCAGTTACGGGGCGGTTGAGACCCAGTACTTC.

This clone is medium-sized (0.01 to 0.1%) by share. The CDR3 coding sequence is TGTGCAAGTCGCTTGACGGGACTAGCGGGAGGGTACGTCAATGAGCAGTTCTTC. The encoded protein is CASRLTGLAGGYVNEQFF. The gene calls are TRBV12-2 and TRBJ2-1; the tabulated D call, TRBD2, remains unverified against the DNA. TRBV12-2 counts as a pseudogene. The CDR3 is 18 residues long.

This clone is deemed large (0.1 to 1%). The V and J genes are TRBV10-3 and TRBJ1-6; tentative D call: TRBD1 (6 bases). V shed 4 bases and J shed 4 bases, with 14 bases lying between them. From germline, CDR1 is ENHRY and CDR2 SYGVKD. There are 16 residues in the CDR3. CDR3: CAISVEDRRYNSPLHF. The CDR3 nucleotides are TGTGCCATCAGTGTCGAGGACAGAAGATATAATTCACCCCTCCACTTT.

The J gene is TRBJ2-5, the V gene TRBV6-5; D may be TRBD1 (5 bases). The ends were cut back, 2 bases at V and 5 bases at J, with 15 bases in the middle. Germline loops: CDR1 MNHEY, CDR2 SVGAGI. This CDR3 spans 15 amino acids. In DNA, the CDR3 is TGTGCCAGCAGTTACGATCAGGGTTGGATCGAGACCCAGTACTTC. It yields the protein CASSYDQGWIETQYF.

This clone was detected a few times. The chain carries TRBV2 and TRBJ2-3, with 10 bases fitting TRBD1. The trim removed 8 bases at V and 5 bases at J, leaving 7 bases unmatched. This CDR3 region has 14 residues. The V gene's germline CDR1 is SNHLY and CDR2 FYNNEI. CDR3 coding DNA: TGTGCCAGCTCTTGGACAGGGGGTCAAGATACGCAGTATTTT. It specifies CASSWTGGQDTQYF.

This clone is categorized as large. The CDR3 bases are TGTGCCAGCAGCCAAACTACCGGGGGTGCCGGGGAGCTGTTTTTT. It specifies CASSQTTGGAGELFF. The chain combines TRBV14 with TRBJ2-2; D is possibly TRBD2 (6 bases). Deletions cut 2 bases from V and 6 bases from J, with 13 bases between. Germline assignment: CDR1 SGHDN and CDR2 FVKESK. This CDR3 contains 15 residues.